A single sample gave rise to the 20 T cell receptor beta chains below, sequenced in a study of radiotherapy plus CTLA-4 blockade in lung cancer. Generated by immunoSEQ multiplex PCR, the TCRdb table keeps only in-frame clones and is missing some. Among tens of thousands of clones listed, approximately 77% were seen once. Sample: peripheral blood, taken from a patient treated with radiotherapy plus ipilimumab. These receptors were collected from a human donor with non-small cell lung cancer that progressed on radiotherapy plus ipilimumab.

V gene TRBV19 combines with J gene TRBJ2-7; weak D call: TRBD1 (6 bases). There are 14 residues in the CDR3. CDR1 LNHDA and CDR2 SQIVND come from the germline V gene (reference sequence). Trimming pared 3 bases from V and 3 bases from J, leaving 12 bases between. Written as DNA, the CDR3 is TGTGCCAGTAGTATGGGCGCAGGGGACTACGAGCAGTACTTC. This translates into CASSMGAGDYEQYF.

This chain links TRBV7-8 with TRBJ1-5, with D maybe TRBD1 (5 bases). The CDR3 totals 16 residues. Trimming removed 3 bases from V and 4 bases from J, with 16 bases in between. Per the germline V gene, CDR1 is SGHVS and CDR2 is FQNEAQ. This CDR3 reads CASSFTTAQGNQPQHF. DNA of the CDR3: TGTGCCAGCAGCTTCACGACAGCCCAGGGTAATCAGCCCCAGCATTTT.

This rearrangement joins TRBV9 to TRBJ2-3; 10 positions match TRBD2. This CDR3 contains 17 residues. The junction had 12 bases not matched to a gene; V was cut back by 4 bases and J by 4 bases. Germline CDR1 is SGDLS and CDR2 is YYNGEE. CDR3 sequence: CASSLIGLAGEADTQYF. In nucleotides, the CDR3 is TGTGCCAGCAGCTTAATCGGGCTAGCGGGGGAGGCAGATACGCAGTATTTT.

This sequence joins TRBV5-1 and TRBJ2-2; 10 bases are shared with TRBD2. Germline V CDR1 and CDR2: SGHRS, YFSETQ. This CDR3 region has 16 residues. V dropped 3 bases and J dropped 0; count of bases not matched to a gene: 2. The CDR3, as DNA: TGCGCCAGCAGCTCCCTAGCGGGAGCGAACACCGGGGAGCTGTTTTTT. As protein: CASSSLAGANTGELFF.

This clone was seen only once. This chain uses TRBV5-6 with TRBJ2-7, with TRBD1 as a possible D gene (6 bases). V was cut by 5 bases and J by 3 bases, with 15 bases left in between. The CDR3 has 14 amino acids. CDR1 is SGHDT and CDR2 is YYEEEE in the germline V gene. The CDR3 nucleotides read TGTGCCAGCAGTACTCAGGGGATAAGCTACGAGCAGTACTTC. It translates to CASSTQGISYEQYF.

The CDR3 protein is CASSSPGQGNEQYF. CDR3 nucleotide sequence: TGTGCCAGCAGTTCTCCGGGACAGGGTAACGAGCAGTACTTC. V usage is TRBV28 and J usage is TRBJ2-7, with 9 bases fitting TRBD1. The CDR3 spans 14 residues. With V trimmed by 4 bases and J by 5 bases, 6 bases remained unmatched. Germline CDR1 reads MDHEN; CDR2 reads SYDVKM.

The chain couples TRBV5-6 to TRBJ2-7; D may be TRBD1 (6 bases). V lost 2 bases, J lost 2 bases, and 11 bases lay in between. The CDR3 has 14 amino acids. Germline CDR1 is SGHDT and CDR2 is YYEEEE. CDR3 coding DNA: TGTGCCAGCAGCTTTTATGGACAGCCCTACGAGCAGTACTTC. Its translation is CASSFYGQPYEQYF.

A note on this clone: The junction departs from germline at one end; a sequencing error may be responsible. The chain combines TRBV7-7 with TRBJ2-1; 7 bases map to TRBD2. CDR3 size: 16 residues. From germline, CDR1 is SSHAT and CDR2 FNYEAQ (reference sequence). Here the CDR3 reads CASSLALASGYNEQFF. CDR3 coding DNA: TGTGCTAGCAGCTTAGCTCTGGCTAGCGGATACAATGAGCAGTTCTTC. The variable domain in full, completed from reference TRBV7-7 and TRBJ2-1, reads GAGVSQSPRYKVTKRGQDVTLRCDPISSHATLYWYQQALGQGPEFLTYFNYEAQPDKSGLPSDRFSAERPEGSISTLTIQRTEQRDSAMYRCASSLALASGYNEQFFGPGTRLTVL.

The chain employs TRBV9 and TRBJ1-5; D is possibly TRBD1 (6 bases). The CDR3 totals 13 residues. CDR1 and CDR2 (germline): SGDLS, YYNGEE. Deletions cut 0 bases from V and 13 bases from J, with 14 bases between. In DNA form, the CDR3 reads TGTGCCAGCAGCGTAGTTCCGGACAGTCAACAGCATTTT. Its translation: CASSVVPDSQQHF. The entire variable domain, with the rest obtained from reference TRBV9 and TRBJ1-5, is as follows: DSGVTQTPKHLITATGQRVTLRCSPRSGDLSVYWYQQSLDQGLQFLIQYYNGEERAKGNILERFSAQQFPDLHSELNLSSLELGDSALYFCASSVVPDSQQHFGDGTRLSIL.

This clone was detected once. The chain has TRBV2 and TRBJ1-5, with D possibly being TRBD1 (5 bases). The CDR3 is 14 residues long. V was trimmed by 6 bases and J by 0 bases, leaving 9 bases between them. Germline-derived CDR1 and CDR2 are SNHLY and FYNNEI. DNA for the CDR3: TGTGCCAGCAGACCGGGACTTAGCAATCAGCCCCAGCATTTT. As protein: CASRPGLSNQPQHF.

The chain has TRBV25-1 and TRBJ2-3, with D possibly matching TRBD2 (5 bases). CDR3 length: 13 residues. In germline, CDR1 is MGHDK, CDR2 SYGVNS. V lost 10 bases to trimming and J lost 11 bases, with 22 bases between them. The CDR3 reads CATLDSLLSGQYF. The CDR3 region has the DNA TGTGCCACCCTGGACTCCCTCCTATCGGGGCAGTATTTT.

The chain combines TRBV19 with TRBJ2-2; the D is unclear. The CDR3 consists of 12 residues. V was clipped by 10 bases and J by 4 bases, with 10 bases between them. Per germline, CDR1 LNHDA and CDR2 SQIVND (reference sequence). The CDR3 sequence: CATEAVTGELFF. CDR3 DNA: TGTGCCACTGAGGCGGTCACCGGGGAGCTGTTTTTT.

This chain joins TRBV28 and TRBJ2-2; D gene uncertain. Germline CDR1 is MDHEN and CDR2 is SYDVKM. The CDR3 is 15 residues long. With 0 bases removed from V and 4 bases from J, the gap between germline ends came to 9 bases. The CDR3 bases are TGTGCCAGCAGTTTATGGGAGTCGGGCACCGGGGAGCTGTTTTTT. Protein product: CASSLWESGTGELFF.

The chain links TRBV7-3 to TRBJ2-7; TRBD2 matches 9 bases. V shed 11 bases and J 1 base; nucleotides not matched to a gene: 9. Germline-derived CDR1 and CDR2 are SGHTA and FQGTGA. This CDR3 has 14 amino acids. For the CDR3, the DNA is TGTGCCTCCTCGCTCGCGGGAGGGTCCTACGAGCAGTACTTC. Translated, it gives CASSLAGGSYEQYF.

DNA of the CDR3: TGTGCCAGCAGCCCAACTAGCGGGGGCAGGTTAGCAGATACGCAGTATTTT. It translates to CASSPTSGGRLADTQYF. V is TRBV7-3 and J is TRBJ2-3; 11 nucleotides match TRBD2. Germline loops: CDR1 SGHTA, CDR2 FQGTGA. Trimming at V came to 5 bases and at J to 4 bases, leaving 11 bases not matched to a gene. The CDR3 has 17 residues.

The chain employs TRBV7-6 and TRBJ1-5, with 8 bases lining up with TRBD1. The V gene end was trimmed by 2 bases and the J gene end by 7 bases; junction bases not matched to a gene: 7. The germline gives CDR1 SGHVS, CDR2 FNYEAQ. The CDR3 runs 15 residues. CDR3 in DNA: TGTGCCAGCAGCTTAACTGGACAGGGAGGCCAGCCCCAGCATTTT. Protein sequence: CASSLTGQGGQPQHF.

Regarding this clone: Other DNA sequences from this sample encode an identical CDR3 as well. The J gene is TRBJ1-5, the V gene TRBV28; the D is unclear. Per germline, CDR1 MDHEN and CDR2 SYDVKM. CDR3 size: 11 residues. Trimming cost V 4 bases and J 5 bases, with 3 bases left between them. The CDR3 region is CASSSYQPQHF. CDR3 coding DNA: TGTGCCAGCAGTTCCTATCAGCCCCAGCATTTT.

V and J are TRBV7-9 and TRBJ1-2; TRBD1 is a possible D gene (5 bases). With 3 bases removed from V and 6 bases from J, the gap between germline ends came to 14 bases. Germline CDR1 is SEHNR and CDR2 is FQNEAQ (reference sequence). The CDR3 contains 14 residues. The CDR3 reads CASSFGGVMNGYTF. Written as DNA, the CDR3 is TGTGCCAGCAGCTTTGGAGGGGTCATGAATGGCTACACCTTC. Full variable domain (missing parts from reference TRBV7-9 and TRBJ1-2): DTGVSQNPRHKITKRGQNVTFRCDPISEHNRLYWYRQTLGQGPEFLTYFQNEAQLEKSRLLSDRFSAERPKGSFSTLEIQRTEQGDSAMYLCASSFGGVMNGYTFGSGTRLTVV.

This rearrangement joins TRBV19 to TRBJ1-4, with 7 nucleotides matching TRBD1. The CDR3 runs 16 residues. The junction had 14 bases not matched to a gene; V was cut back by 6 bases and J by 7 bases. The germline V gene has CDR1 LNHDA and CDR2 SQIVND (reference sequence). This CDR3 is CASSQNRGLYAEKLFF. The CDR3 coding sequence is TGTGCCAGTAGCCAGAACAGGGGTTTGTATGCTGAAAAACTGTTTTTT.

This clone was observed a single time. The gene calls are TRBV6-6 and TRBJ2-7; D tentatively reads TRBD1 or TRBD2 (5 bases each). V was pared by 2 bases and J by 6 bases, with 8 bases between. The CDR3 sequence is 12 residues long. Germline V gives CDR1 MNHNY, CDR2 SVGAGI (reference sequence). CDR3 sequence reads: CASSYEGIEQYF. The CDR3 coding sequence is TGTGCCAGCAGTTACGAGGGGATCGAGCAGTACTTC.